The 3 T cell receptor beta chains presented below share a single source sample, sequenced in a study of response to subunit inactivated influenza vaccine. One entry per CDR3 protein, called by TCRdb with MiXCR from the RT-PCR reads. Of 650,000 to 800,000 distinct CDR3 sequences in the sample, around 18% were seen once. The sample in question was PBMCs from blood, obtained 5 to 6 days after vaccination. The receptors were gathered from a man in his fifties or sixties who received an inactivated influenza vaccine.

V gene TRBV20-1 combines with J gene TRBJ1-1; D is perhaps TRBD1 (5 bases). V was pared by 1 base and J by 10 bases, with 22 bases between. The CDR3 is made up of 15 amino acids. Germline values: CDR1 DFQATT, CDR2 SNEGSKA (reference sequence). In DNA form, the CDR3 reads TGCAGTGCTAGAGGGGCCCCGGGGCGGGTCCCTGTAGCTTTCTTT. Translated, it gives CSARGAPGRVPVAFF.

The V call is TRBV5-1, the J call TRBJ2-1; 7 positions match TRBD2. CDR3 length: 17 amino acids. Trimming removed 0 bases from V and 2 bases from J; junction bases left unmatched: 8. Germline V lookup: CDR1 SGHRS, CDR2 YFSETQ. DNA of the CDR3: TGCGCCAGCAGCTTGGGTACCGGACTAGTCCCCTACAATGAGCAGTTCTTC. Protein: CASSLGTGLVPYNEQFF.

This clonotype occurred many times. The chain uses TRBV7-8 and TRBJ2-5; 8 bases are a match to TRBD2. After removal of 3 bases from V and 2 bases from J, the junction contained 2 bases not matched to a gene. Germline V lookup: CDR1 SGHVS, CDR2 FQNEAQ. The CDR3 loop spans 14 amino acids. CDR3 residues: CASSFLAGQETQYF. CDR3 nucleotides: TGTGCCAGCAGCTTCCTAGCGGGTCAAGAGACCCAGTACTTC.